This T cell receptor (beta chain) was profiled in a study of spatial heterogeneity in lung cancer. Study details: In raw reads, more than eight appearances on average were recorded for each unique TCR and UMI combination.

Each TCR cDNA molecule bore a unique molecular identifier. TCRdb called the 5' RACE reads again in MiXCR, with one record for every CDR3 protein. The table lists around 60,000 distinct CDR3 sequences, approximately 8.9% of them singletons. The CDR3 is 14 residues long. Germline-derived CDR1 and CDR2 are SGHTA and FQGNSA. The V end lost 1 base, the J end lost 6 bases, and 10 bases lay between the germline ends. Described time point: sample taken at primary tumor resection. Tumor, nontumor lung or frozen PBMC supplied whole RNA that was sequenced unsorted. This clonotype was seen at least ten times. Its antigen is unknown. Broader study findings: Relative to follow-up, resection was when ubiquitous expanded tumor TCRs appeared more in blood.

Sequencing was performed on PBMCs, taken at surgery. The origin of this receptor is a female donor with early-stage non-small cell lung cancer. The gene calls are TRBV7-2 and TRBJ2-1; possibly TRBD1 or TRBD2 for D (5 bases each). The CDR3 protein is CASSLGGVGNEQFF. The CDR3 DNA reads TGTGCCAGCAGCTTAGGAGGGGTCGGCAATGAGCAGTTCTTC.